This T cell receptor (beta chain) stems from a study of blood T cell repertoires in COVID-19. Study summary: The origin of the acute and convalescent COVID-19 samples was the United States, Italy and Spain. The analysed material was cDNA or gDNA that came from T cells, B-cell-depleted T cells, or PBMCs.

Seattle's cohort entered during active infection and was followed longitudinally. As processed by the authors: Reference gene primer amplification yielded estimated nucleated cell counts. Sequenced by immunoSEQ multiplex PCR; TCRdb stores in-frame clones only, minus some. That table is the source of V, J and clone size, and D and trimming were worked out from the DNA. The sample includes roughly 310,000 clones, about 90% seen only once; the top ten take under 3%. Germline V gene data show CDR1 as MDHEN and CDR2 as SYDVKM. The CDR3 loop spans 15 amino acids. The J segment lost 2 bases and the V segment lost 6 bases, leaving 8 bases of the junction unmatched.

The TCR originated in a woman in her 30s with COVID-19, enrolled during active disease. V usage is TRBV28 and J usage is TRBJ2-7; 9 bases line up with TRBD2. Sequencing used peripheral blood. The CDR3 region has the DNA TGTGCCAGCAGATTTAAAGCGGGAGGCACCTACGAGCAGTACTTC. Encoded protein: CASRFKAGGTYEQYF. Full variable domain (outside the CDR3, taken from reference TRBV28 and TRBJ2-7): DVKVTQSSRYLVKRTGEKVFLECVQDMDHENMFWYRQDPGLGLRLIYFSYDVKMKEKGDIPEGYSVSREKKERFSLILESASTNQTSMYLCASRFKAGGTYEQYFGPGTRLTVT.